The text below deals with one T cell receptor (beta chain). This sample stems from a study of blood T cells in healthy people across ages. Alongside a J-beta primer mix, a sample-barcoded 5' primer served in a second PCR lasting about 7 to 12 cycles. TCRdb reprocessed the 5' RACE reads with MiXCR, giving one entry per CDR3 protein. The repertoire holds more than 1,400,000 distinct CDR3 sequences, with approximately 40% as singletons. The CDR3 runs 16 residues. Germline lookup yields CDR1 SNHLY and CDR2 FYNNEI. The germline V and J ends were trimmed by 5 bases and 0 bases, with 15 bases remaining between them.

The sample comprised blood. This chain joins TRBV2 and TRBJ2-3, with D unclear. This sequence was found in a woman between 18 and 30 years old in good health. The CDR3 sequence is CASSRPPSESTDTQYF. The CDR3 DNA reads as TGTGCCAGCAGTCGCCCACCGTCGGAGAGCACAGATACGCAGTATTTT.